A selection of T cell receptor beta chains follows, all from one sample in a study of blood T cell repertoires in COVID-19. Profiled with immunoSEQ multiplex PCR; TCRdb holds only in-frame clones, not every one. This table holds about 410,000 clones, roughly 90% found once. The specimen was peripheral blood. All receptors derive from a middle-aged woman with COVID-19, enrolled during active disease. Both conserved end residues are part of each CDR3. Each record gives: CDR3 protein, CDR3 DNA, D gene, J gene, V gene, clone size. D genes are given only for firm matches. Only part of the rows carry a size: once, few, many, or a class if the clone is expanded.

CDR3: CASSDSHSYNEQFF
DNA: TGTGCCAGTAGTGACAGTCACTCCTACAATGAGCAGTTCTTC
D: -
J: TRBJ2-1
V: TRBV19
size: once

CDR3: CSVEKGRGYTF
DNA: TGCAGCGTTGAAAAAGGGAGGGGCTACACCTTC
D: -
J: TRBJ1-2
V: TRBV29-1
size: -

CDR3: CASSFNGNQPQHF
DNA: TGTGCCAGCAGCTTTAATGGCAATCAGCCCCAGCATTTT
D: -
J: TRBJ1-5
V: TRBV7-9
size: -

CDR3: CASSEVEQGRNIQYF
DNA: TGTGCCAGCAGTGAAGTGGAACAGGGTCGGAACATTCAGTACTTC
D: -
J: TRBJ2-4
V: TRBV6-1
size: -

CDR3: CASSALPPDRGTNGELFF
DNA: TGTGCCAGTAGTGCTCTCCCCCCTGACAGGGGAACCAACGGGGAGCTGTTTTTT
D: TRBD1
J: TRBJ2-2
V: TRBV19
size: -

CDR3: CASSQRGGKNIQYF
DNA: TGTGCCAGCAGCCAGAGGGGGGGCAAAAACATTCAGTACTTC
D: -
J: TRBJ2-4
V: TRBV11-3
size: -

CDR3: CASSSTTNTEAFF
DNA: TGTGCCAGCAGCTCCACTACGAACACTGAAGCTTTCTTT
D: -
J: TRBJ1-1
V: TRBV7-2
size: -

CDR3: CASSYKRANPEAFF
DNA: TGTGCCAGCAGCTACAAGAGGGCGAACCCTGAAGCTTTCTTT
D: -
J: TRBJ1-1
V: TRBV27
size: -

CDR3: CSVRGQASGYTF
DNA: TGCAGCGTCCGAGGACAGGCGAGTGGCTACACCTTC
D: TRBD1
J: TRBJ1-2
V: TRBV29-1
size: -

CDR3: CASSYLGVNSPLHF
DNA: TGTGCCAGCAGCTACCTCGGGGTCAATTCACCCCTCCACTTT
D: -
J: TRBJ1-6
V: TRBV5-5
size: -

CDR3: CASSFPRENTGELFF
DNA: TGTGCCAGCAGCTTCCCCAGGGAGAACACCGGGGAGCTGTTTTTT
D: -
J: TRBJ2-2
V: TRBV7-6
size: -

CDR3: CASSPRAGRIDGYTF
DNA: TGTGCCAGCAGTCCGCGGGCAGGGAGGATAGATGGCTACACCTTC
D: -
J: TRBJ1-2
V: TRBV6-6
size: -

CDR3: CAISGGQGNTEAFF
DNA: TGTGCCATCAGTGGGGGACAGGGAAACACTGAAGCTTTCTTT
D: TRBD1
J: TRBJ1-1
V: TRBV10-3
size: -

CDR3: CASRWDRGTDTQYF
DNA: TGTGCCAGCCGCTGGGACAGGGGCACAGATACGCAGTATTTT
D: TRBD1
J: TRBJ2-3
V: TRBV28
size: -

CDR3: CASSLPIPSEQYF
DNA: TGTGCCAGCAGTCTACCGATCCCTTCCGAGCAGTACTTC
D: -
J: TRBJ2-7
V: TRBV28
size: once

CDR3: CASSLGLALSYNEQFF
DNA: TGTGCCAGCAGCTTAGGACTAGCCCTATCCTACAATGAGCAGTTCTTC
D: TRBD2
J: TRBJ2-1
V: TRBV7-2
size: once

CDR3: CASSSRTSDGEQFF
DNA: TGCGCCAGCAGCTCCCGGACTAGCGACGGTGAGCAGTTCTTC
D: TRBD2
J: TRBJ2-1
V: TRBV5-1
size: -

CDR3: CAWSFWTGPEAFF
DNA: TGTGCCTGGAGTTTCTGGACAGGGCCTGAAGCTTTCTTT
D: TRBD1
J: TRBJ1-1
V: TRBV30
size: -

CDR3: CASSISPPIEHEQYF
DNA: TGTGCCAGTAGTATCTCCCCTCCAATTGAGCACGAGCAGTACTTC
D: -
J: TRBJ2-7
V: TRBV19
size: -

CDR3: CASSLRTGQGGTEAFF
DNA: TGCGCCAGCAGCCTTAGAACGGGACAGGGAGGAACTGAAGCTTTCTTT
D: TRBD1
J: TRBJ1-1
V: TRBV4-1
size: -

CDR3: CASSLVGQGGYEQYF
DNA: TGTGCCAGCAGTTTAGTGGGACAGGGTGGCTACGAGCAGTACTTC
D: TRBD1
J: TRBJ2-7
V: TRBV28
size: few

CDR3: CASSKRGDRPIEAFF
DNA: TGTGCCAGTAGTAAGCGGGGAGACAGGCCGATTGAAGCTTTCTTT
D: -
J: TRBJ1-1
V: TRBV19
size: -

CDR3: CASSRGPNTEAFF
DNA: TGTGCCAGCTCCAGGGGGCCGAACACTGAAGCTTTCTTT
D: TRBD1
J: TRBJ1-1
V: TRBV28
size: -

CDR3: CASSEGREPQHF
DNA: TGTGCCAGCAGTGAAGGTCGGGAACCCCAGCATTTT
D: -
J: TRBJ1-5
V: TRBV25-1
size: -

CDR3: CATKKTSGFSSYNEQFF
DNA: TGTGCCACCAAAAAGACTAGCGGATTCAGCTCCTACAATGAGCAGTTCTTC
D: TRBD2
J: TRBJ2-1
V: TRBV24-1
size: -

CDR3: CASSLRHNTGELFF
DNA: TGTGCCAGCAGTCTCCGACACAACACCGGGGAGCTGTTTTTT
D: -
J: TRBJ2-2
V: TRBV6-5
size: -

CDR3: CASSQDTGRGSYNEQFF
DNA: TGTGCCAGCAGCCAAGATACCGGCAGGGGGTCCTACAATGAGCAGTTCTTC
D: TRBD1
J: TRBJ2-1
V: TRBV3-1/TRBV3-2
size: -

CDR3: CASSNRGSSGNTIYF
DNA: TGTGCCAGCAGTAACAGGGGTTCATCTGGAAACACCATATATTTT
D: TRBD1
J: TRBJ1-3
V: TRBV14
size: -

CDR3: CASSHGTGATNEKLFF
DNA: TGCGCCAGCAGCCACGGGACAGGGGCAACTAATGAAAAACTGTTTTTT
D: TRBD1
J: TRBJ1-4
V: TRBV4-1
size: -

CDR3: CASSFTDNQPQHF
DNA: TGTGCCAGCAGTTTTACAGACAATCAGCCCCAGCATTTT
D: -
J: TRBJ1-5
V: TRBV28
size: -

CDR3: CSAAGDRRNTIYF
DNA: TGCAGCGCGGCCGGGGATAGGAGAAACACCATATATTTT
D: -
J: TRBJ1-3
V: TRBV29-1
size: once

CDR3: CASSPQRQGGEKLFF
DNA: TGTGCCAGCTCACCACAGAGACAGGGCGGGGAAAAACTGTTTTTT
D: TRBD1
J: TRBJ1-4
V: TRBV18
size: -

CDR3: CASSPRGAYEQYF
DNA: TGCGCCAGCAGCCCACGGGGGGCCTACGAGCAGTACTTC
D: TRBD2
J: TRBJ2-7
V: TRBV5-1
size: -

CDR3: CASSTRTSGSQETQYF
DNA: TGTGCCAGCAGTACCCGGACTAGCGGGAGCCAAGAGACCCAGTACTTC
D: TRBD2
J: TRBJ2-5
V: TRBV28
size: -

CDR3: CASSTGGDTQYF
DNA: TGTGCCAGCAGCACCGGGGGGGATACGCAGTATTTT
D: TRBD2
J: TRBJ2-3
V: TRBV11-3
size: -

CDR3: CASSITGTVNQPQHF
DNA: TGTGCCAGTAGTATAACAGGGACAGTCAATCAGCCCCAGCATTTT
D: TRBD1
J: TRBJ1-5
V: TRBV19
size: -

CDR3: CASSQVPRGEKLFF
DNA: TGTGCCAGCAGCCAAGTTCCCCGGGGTGAAAAACTGTTTTTT
D: -
J: TRBJ1-4
V: TRBV4-2
size: -

CDR3: CASSQEIAGQGAGGYTF
DNA: TGCGCCAGCAGCCAAGAAATTGCCGGACAGGGGGCAGGTGGCTACACCTTC
D: TRBD1
J: TRBJ1-2
V: TRBV4-3
size: -

CDR3: CASSYLENEQFF
DNA: TGTGCCAGCAGCTACCTAGAAAATGAGCAGTTCTTC
D: -
J: TRBJ2-1
V: TRBV3-1/TRBV3-2
size: -

CDR3: CASSLLSLGLYEQYF
DNA: TGTGCCAGCAGCTTGCTCTCGTTAGGACTCTACGAGCAGTACTTC
D: -
J: TRBJ2-7
V: TRBV11-2
size: -

CDR3: CASSFLASNEQFF
DNA: TGTGCCAGCAGCTTCTTAGCATCCAATGAGCAGTTCTTC
D: -
J: TRBJ2-1
V: TRBV7-3
size: -

CDR3: CAISETSPGEQYF
DNA: TGTGCCATCAGTGAGACTAGCCCCGGGGAGCAGTACTTC
D: -
J: TRBJ2-7
V: TRBV10-3
size: -

CDR3: CASSSGLAGGNEQFF
DNA: TGTGCCAGCAGCTCGGGACTAGCGGGGGGGAATGAGCAGTTCTTC
D: TRBD2
J: TRBJ2-1
V: TRBV11-3
size: -

CDR3: CASSQGPYPGQGLLGGANVLTF
DNA: TGTGCCAGCAGCCAAGGTCCTTATCCGGGACAGGGACTTTTGGGGGGGGCCAACGTCCTGACTTTC
D: TRBD1
J: TRBJ2-6
V: TRBV4-2
size: -

CDR3: CASSIGQNSNQPQHF
DNA: TGTGCCAGTAGTATAGGACAAAATAGCAATCAGCCCCAGCATTTT
D: -
J: TRBJ1-5
V: TRBV19
size: once

CDR3: CASSVTGTRRSTDTQYF
DNA: TGTGCCAGCAGCGTAACCGGGACACGGAGGAGCACAGATACGCAGTATTTT
D: -
J: TRBJ2-3
V: TRBV7-8
size: -

CDR3: CAWSVAGTGYTF
DNA: TGTGCCTGGAGTGTTGCGGGGACTGGCTACACCTTC
D: -
J: TRBJ1-2
V: TRBV30
size: once

CDR3: CASSPPGGSLEKLFF
DNA: TGTGCCAGCTCACCACCGGGCGGGAGTTTAGAAAAACTGTTTTTT
D: -
J: TRBJ1-4
V: TRBV18
size: -